This T cell receptor (beta chain) is drawn from a study of T cell responses to AZD1222 COVID-19 vaccine. Profiling relied on immunoSEQ multiplex PCR, and the TCRdb table lists in-frame clones only, not all of them. Among over 100,000 clones listed, 80% to 85% were seen once. Germline V gene lookup returns CDR1 SGHDT and CDR2 YYEEEE. The CDR3 is 16 residues long. Trimming took 4 bases from V and 0 from J; bases not matched to a gene: 6. The chain links TRBV5-6 to TRBJ2-2; TRBD1 matches at 7 bases. This clonotype was obtained from an adult in good health. Here the sequenced sample was peripheral blood, taken on day 0 of AZD1222 vaccination. The CDR3 DNA follows: TGTGCCAGCAGCCCGGACAGGCGCTCGAACACCGGGGAGCTGTTTTTT. Translating gives CASSPDRRSNTGELFF.